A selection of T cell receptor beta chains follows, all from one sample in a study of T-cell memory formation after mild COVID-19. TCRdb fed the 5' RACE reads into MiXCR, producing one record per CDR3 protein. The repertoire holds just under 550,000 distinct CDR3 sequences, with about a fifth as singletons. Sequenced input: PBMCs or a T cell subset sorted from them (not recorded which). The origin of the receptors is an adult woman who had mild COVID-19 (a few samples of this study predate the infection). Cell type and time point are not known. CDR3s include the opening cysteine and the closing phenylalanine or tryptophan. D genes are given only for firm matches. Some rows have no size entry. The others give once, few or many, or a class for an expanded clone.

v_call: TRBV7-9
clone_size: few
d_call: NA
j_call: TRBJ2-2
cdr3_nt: TGTGCCAGCAGCTTAGAGGCTAGTCTAGCCCGTTTTTTT
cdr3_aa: CASSLEASLARFF

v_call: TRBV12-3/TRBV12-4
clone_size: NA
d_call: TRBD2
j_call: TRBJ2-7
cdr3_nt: TGTGCCAGCAGCCTGTCTAGCGGGAGCCGCGAGCAGTACTTC
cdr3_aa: CASSLSSGSREQYF

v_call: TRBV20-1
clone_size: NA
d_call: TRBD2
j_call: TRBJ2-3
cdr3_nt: TGCAGTGCCCGGACTAGCGGGAAGATAGATACGCAGTATTTT
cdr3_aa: CSARTSGKIDTQYF

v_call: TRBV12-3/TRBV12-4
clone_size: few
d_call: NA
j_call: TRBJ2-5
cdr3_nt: TGTGCCAGCAGTTTGTGGACAGACCAAGAGACCCAGTACTTC
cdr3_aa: CASSLWTDQETQYF

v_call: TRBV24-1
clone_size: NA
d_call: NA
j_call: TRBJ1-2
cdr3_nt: TGTGCCACCAGTGAGACCGGGACAAGGGGCTATGGCTACACCTTC
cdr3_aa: CATSETGTRGYGYTF

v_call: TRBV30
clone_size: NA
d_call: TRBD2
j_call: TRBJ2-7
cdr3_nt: TGTGCCTGGAGTGTACGCAGGACTAGCGGGAGCTCCTACGAGCAGTACTTC
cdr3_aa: CAWSVRRTSGSSYEQYF

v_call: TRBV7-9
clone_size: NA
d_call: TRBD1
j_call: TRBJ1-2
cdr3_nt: TGTGCCAGCAGTTCCAACCGGGACAGAGGGCCTGGCTACACCTTC
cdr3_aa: CASSSNRDRGPGYTF

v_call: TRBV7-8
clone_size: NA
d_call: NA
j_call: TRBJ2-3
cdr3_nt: TGTGCCAGCAGCACCCCGGGGGGCCGAGGGGATACGCAGTATTTT
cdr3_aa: CASSTPGGRGDTQYF

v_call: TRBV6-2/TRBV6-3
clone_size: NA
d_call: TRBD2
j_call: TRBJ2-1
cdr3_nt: TGTGCCAGCAGTCCCCGAGAAGCGGGAGTTTCCTACAATGAGCAGTTCTTC
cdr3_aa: CASSPREAGVSYNEQFF

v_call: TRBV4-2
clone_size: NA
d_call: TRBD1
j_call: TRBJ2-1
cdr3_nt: TGTGCCAGCAGCCACCCGCCCAGACAGGGAGAGAATGAGCAGTTCTTC
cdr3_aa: CASSHPPRQGENEQFF

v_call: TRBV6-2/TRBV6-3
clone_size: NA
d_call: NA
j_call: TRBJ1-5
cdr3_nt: TGTGCCAGCACCCAGGGTAATCAGCCCCAGCATTTT
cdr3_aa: CASTQGNQPQHF